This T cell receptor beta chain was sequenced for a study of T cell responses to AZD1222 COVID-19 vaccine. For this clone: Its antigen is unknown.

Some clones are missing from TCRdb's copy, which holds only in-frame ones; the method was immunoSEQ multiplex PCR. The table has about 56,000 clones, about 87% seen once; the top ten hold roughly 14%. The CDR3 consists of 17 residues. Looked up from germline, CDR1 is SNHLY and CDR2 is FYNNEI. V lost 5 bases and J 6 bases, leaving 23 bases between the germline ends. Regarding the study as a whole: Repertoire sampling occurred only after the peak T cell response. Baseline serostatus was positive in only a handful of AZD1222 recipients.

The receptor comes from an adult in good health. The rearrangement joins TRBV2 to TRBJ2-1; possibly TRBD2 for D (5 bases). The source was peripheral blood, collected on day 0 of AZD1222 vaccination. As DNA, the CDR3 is TGTGCCAGCAGTTATCGCGCCCGGACTGCCGCCCCCAATGAGCAGTTCTTC. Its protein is CASSYRARTAAPNEQFF.